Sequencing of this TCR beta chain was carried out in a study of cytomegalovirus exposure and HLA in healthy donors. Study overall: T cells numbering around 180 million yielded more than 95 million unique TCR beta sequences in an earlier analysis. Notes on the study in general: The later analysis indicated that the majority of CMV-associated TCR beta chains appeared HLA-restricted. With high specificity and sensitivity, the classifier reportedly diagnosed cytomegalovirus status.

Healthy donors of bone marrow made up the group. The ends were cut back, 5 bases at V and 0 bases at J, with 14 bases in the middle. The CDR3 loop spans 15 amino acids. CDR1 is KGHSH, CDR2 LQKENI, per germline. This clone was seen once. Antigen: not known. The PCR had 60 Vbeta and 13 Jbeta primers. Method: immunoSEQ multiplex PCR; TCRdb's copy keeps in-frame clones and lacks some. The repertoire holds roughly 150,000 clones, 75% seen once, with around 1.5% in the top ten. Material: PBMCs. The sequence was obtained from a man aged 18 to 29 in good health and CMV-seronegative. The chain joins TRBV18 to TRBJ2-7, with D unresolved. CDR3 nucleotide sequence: TGTGCCAGCTCAGCCACGGCAGGTAGCTCCTACGAGCAGTACTTC. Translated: CASSATAGSSYEQYF.